One and the same sample provided the 5 T cell receptor beta chains below, sequenced in a study of T cell responses to AZD1222 COVID-19 vaccine. Measured with immunoSEQ multiplex PCR; TCRdb has only the in-frame clones, and not every one. The sample yields 150,000 or so clones, more than 75% seen once. Here the sequenced sample was peripheral blood, taken on day 0 of AZD1222 vaccination. These receptors were collected from an adult in good health.

This sequence joins TRBV9 and TRBJ1-2, with TRBD1 matching over 7 bases. The CDR3 runs to 15 residues. V shed 0 bases and J 6 bases; nucleotides not matched to a gene: 8. Germline-derived CDR1 and CDR2 are SGDLS and YYNGEE. CDR3 sequence: CASSVETGANHGYTF. In DNA, the CDR3 is TGTGCCAGCAGCGTAGAAACAGGGGCGAACCATGGCTACACCTTC.

The CDR3 protein is CASSEGTGGVTELFF. As DNA, the CDR3 is TGTGCCAGCAGTGAAGGGACCGGTGGAGTCACGGAACTGTTTTTT. The chain uses TRBV6-1 and TRBJ1-4; D call uncertain. Germline CDR1 reads MNHNS; CDR2 reads SASEGT. Deletions cut 1 base from V and 12 bases from J, with 18 bases between. This CDR3 region has 15 residues.

The chain links TRBV3-1 (or the pseudogene TRBV3-2) to TRBJ1-1, with D hard to call. Germline lookup yields CDR1 LGHDT and CDR2 YNNKEL (reference sequence). Deletions cut 4 bases from V and 8 bases from J, with 11 bases between. CDR3 size: 12 residues. In DNA form, the CDR3 reads TGTGCCAGCAGCCCAACGGGATCCGAAGCTTTCTTT. Translated: CASSPTGSEAFF.

In nucleotides, the CDR3 is TGTGCTAGTTATTCGACGGGCTACACCTTC. This sequence encodes CASYSTGYTF. This rearrangement joins TRBV12-5 to TRBJ1-2; D ambiguous. The CDR3 contains 10 residues. Germline values: CDR1 LGHNT, CDR2 FRNRAP. The V end lost 8 bases, the J end lost 8 bases, and 9 bases lay between the germline ends.

The V gene is TRBV7-9, the J gene TRBJ1-3, with 10 positions matching TRBD1. Germline V gene lookup returns CDR1 SEHNR and CDR2 FQNEAQ (reference sequence). After removal of 4 bases from V and 4 bases from J, the junction contained 7 bases not matched to a gene. The CDR3 is 16 residues long. CDR3 DNA sequence: TGTGCCAGCAGCTGGTGGACAGGGGGAGAGGGAAACACCATATATTTT. Amino acid sequence: CASSWWTGGEGNTIYF.